Detailed here is one T cell receptor (beta chain). The antigen remains undetermined. Generated by immunoSEQ multiplex PCR, the TCRdb table keeps only in-frame clones and is missing some. Of just under 35,000 clones in the sample, roughly 90% were seen once. These data are taken from a study of OX40 agonist ivuxolimab in advanced cancers. Study in general: Age averaged 60 years (range roughly 23 to 79), and roughly 80% were male.

Study-level findings and limits: Determination of antigen specificity was not performed for the expanded peripheral T cells.

The receptor was derived from an adult with an advanced solid tumor such as melanoma, head and neck, liver or kidney cancer. The starting material was CD4+ or CD8+ T cells sorted from blood, obtained in a trial of the OX40 agonist ivuxolimab.

The CDR3 loop is CASGEEVSGETQYF. The CDR3 bases are TGTGCCAGCGGGGAGGAGGTGTCAGGGGAGACCCAGTACTTC. The chain employs TRBV7-2 and TRBJ2-5; the D gene is possibly TRBD2 (6 bases). The length of the CDR3 is 14 residues. V lost 8 bases to trimming and J lost 5 bases, with 18 bases between them. CDR1 SGHTA and CDR2 FQGNSA come from the germline V gene. The whole variable domain, remainder taken from reference TRBV7-2 and TRBJ2-5, is GAGVSQSPSNKVTEKGKDVELRCDPISGHTALYWYRQSLGQGLEFLIYFQGNSAPDKSGLPSDRFSAERTGGSVSTLTIQRTQQEDSAVYLCASGEEVSGETQYFGPGTRLLVL.